This T cell receptor beta chain is drawn from a study of radiation and T cells in renal cell carcinoma. Study at large: Nephrectomy followed 15 Gy stereotactic body radiation by 4 weeks.

Sequenced by immunoSEQ multiplex PCR; TCRdb stores in-frame clones only, minus some. The sample has some 58,000 clones, around three quarters seen once. Germline V gene sequence: CDR1 GTSNPN, CDR2 SVGIG (reference sequence). This CDR3 has 14 amino acids. V lost 0 bases to trimming and J lost 0 bases, with 6 bases between them. Findings and caveats of the study: From baseline, blood top tumor clonotypes peaked at 2 weeks post-radiation. No pretreatment tumor biopsies were available for baseline clonotypes.

Time point given: blood 2 weeks post-SBRT. As for treatment: 15 Gy SBRT to primary tumor, nephrectomy 4 weeks later. Serial blood draws occurred at baseline and 2 and 4 weeks post-SBRT. Concerning this clone: Its antigen is not known.

The sample was blood, taken from a patient whose treatment included radiotherapy and nephrectomy. This sequence originates from a man aged 60 to 75 with renal cell carcinoma. V and J are TRBV30 and TRBJ1-5; D remains ambiguous. As DNA, the CDR3 is TGTGCCTGGAGTGTCTTAAATAGCAATCAGCCCCAGCATTTT. The encoded protein is CAWSVLNSNQPQHF.